The 19 T cell receptor beta chains presented below share a single source sample, sequenced in a study of blood T cell repertoires in COVID-19. Measured with immunoSEQ multiplex PCR; TCRdb has only the in-frame clones, and not every one. The sample records 190,000 or so clones, roughly 85% being singletons. Sequencing was carried out using PBMCs or T cells enriched from blood (not recorded which). These receptors all stem from a middle-aged man who had recovered from COVID-19.

The rearrangement links TRBV28 to TRBJ2-7, with TRBD2 as a possible D gene (5 bases). The CDR3 extends over 12 amino acids. Trimming cost V 7 bases and J 4 bases, with 11 bases left between them. Germline assignment: CDR1 MDHEN and CDR2 SYDVKM. For the CDR3, the DNA is TGTGCCAGCACTACTGGACTGTACGAGCAGTACTTC. Translation gives CASTTGLYEQYF.

The chain employs TRBV13 and TRBJ2-7; no definite D call. V lost 5 bases and J lost 6, with 14 bases in between. Germline values: CDR1 PRHDT, CDR2 FYEKMQ (reference sequence). The length of the CDR3 is 13 residues. The CDR3 sequence: CASSQLLHSEQYF. CDR3 DNA sequence: TGTGCCAGCAGCCAACTCCTACACAGCGAGCAGTACTTC. The variable domain in full, completed from reference TRBV13 and TRBJ2-7, reads AAGVIQSPRHLIKEKRETATLKCYPIPRHDTVYWYQQGPGQDPQFLISFYEKMQSDKGSIPDRFSAQQFSDYHSELNMSSLELGDSALYFCASSQLLHSEQYFGPGTRLTVT.

The chain couples TRBV2 to TRBJ2-3, with 11 nucleotides matching TRBD2. The CDR3 loop spans 18 amino acids. Germline V gene sequence: CDR1 SNHLY, CDR2 FYNNEI. J gave up 3 bases and V 4 bases, and 12 bases lay outside the gene matches. The CDR3 region is CASSGLAGGGVRTDTQYF. In nucleotides, the CDR3 is TGTGCCAGCAGTGGTCTAGCGGGAGGCGGTGTGAGGACAGATACGCAGTATTTT.

As for this clone: At one of its ends the junction is not consistent with the germline gene, which may arise from a read error. The chain joins TRBV7-9 to TRBJ2-1; 11 bases are a match to TRBD2. Germline loops: CDR1 SEHNR, CDR2 FQNEAQ (reference sequence). The CDR3 totals 13 residues. As DNA, the CDR3 is TGTGCCAGCACCTTAGCGGGGGGGAATGAGCAGTTCTTC. Its protein is CASTLAGGNEQFF.

The V and J genes are TRBV13 and TRBJ2-1, with D perhaps matching TRBD1 (7 bases). V was cut by 5 bases and J by 9 bases, with 17 bases left in between. Germline values: CDR1 PRHDT, CDR2 FYEKMQ (reference sequence). The CDR3 contains 14 residues. CDR3 loop: CASSPRGVVGEQFF. The DNA of the CDR3 is TGTGCCAGCAGCCCCAGGGGGGTAGTCGGTGAGCAGTTCTTC.

The rearrangement links TRBV15 to TRBJ2-7, with D tentatively TRBD1 (5 bases). This CDR3 is built from 13 residues. CDR1 is LNHNV and CDR2 is YYDKDF in the germline V gene (reference sequence). The V gene lost 2 bases and the J gene lost 6 bases, with 11 bases spanning the gap. DNA of the CDR3: TGTGCCACCAGCAGAAAGGGGTTTGCCGAGCAGTACTTC. Protein: CATSRKGFAEQYF.

The chain joins TRBV4-1 to TRBJ1-1; 9 positions match TRBD1. Losses at the gene ends were 7 bases for V and 2 bases for J; bases not matched to a gene: 5. The CDR3 totals 14 residues. Germline CDR1 MGHRA, CDR2 YSYEKL. For the CDR3, the DNA is TGCGCCAGCAAAACGACAGGGGGAAACACTGAAGCTTTCTTT. This translates into CASKTTGGNTEAFF.

The chain has TRBV3-1 (or the pseudogene TRBV3-2) and TRBJ1-3, with D tentatively TRBD1 (5 bases). The germline V gene encodes CDR1 LGHDT and CDR2 YNNKEL (reference sequence). The CDR3 spans 16 residues. Deletions cut 4 bases from V and 0 bases from J, with 13 bases between. The CDR3 DNA is TGTGCCAGCAGCCGGGGGACTCAGAGCTCTGGAAACACCATATATTTT. It codes for CASSRGTQSSGNTIYF.

The chain uses TRBV5-1 and TRBJ1-2; unclear D gene. The CDR3 runs to 14 residues. Germline lookup yields CDR1 SGHRS and CDR2 YFSETQ. V was cut by 5 bases and J by 4 bases, with 15 bases left in between. CDR3 DNA: TGCGCCAGCAGGGGCGGTAAGGAGGTCTATGGCTACACCTTC. It specifies CASRGGKEVYGYTF.

This clone showed up just once. V and J are TRBV13 and TRBJ2-7; 11 bases are shared with TRBD2. V lost 4 bases, J lost 4 bases, and 6 bases stayed unmatched. The CDR3 sequence is 15 residues long. CDR1 is PRHDT and CDR2 is FYEKMQ in the germline V gene (reference sequence). The CDR3 reads CASSSILAGDYEQYF. DNA of the CDR3: TGTGCCAGCAGCTCCATACTAGCGGGAGATTACGAGCAGTACTTC.

This chain links TRBV20-1 with TRBJ1-1, with D perhaps TRBD1 (6 bases). Germline-derived CDR1 and CDR2 are DFQATT and SNEGSKA (reference sequence). The CDR3 extends over 10 amino acids. V was pared by 7 bases and J by 7 bases, with 10 bases between. The CDR3 sequence: CSEEGGEAFF. CDR3 nucleotides: TGCAGTGAAGAAGGGGGTGAAGCTTTCTTT.

This clone was seen once. The chain carries TRBV7-9 and TRBJ2-2; 10 bases fit TRBD2. V shed 6 bases and J 6 bases; nucleotides not matched to a gene: 7. The CDR3 consists of 15 residues. The germline CDR1 and CDR2 sequences are SEHNR and FQNEAQ (reference sequence). The CDR3 DNA follows: TGTGCCAGCAGAGGAAATAGCGGGAGGTCCGGGGAGCTGTTTTTT. It encodes CASRGNSGRSGELFF.

The V call is TRBV28, the J call TRBJ1-6, with D perhaps matching TRBD1 (6 bases). The CDR3 covers 16 residues. Trimming stripped 9 bases from V and 3 bases from J, with 18 bases between. Per germline, CDR1 MDHEN and CDR2 SYDVKM. DNA of the CDR3: TGTGCCAGTGGTTTTGTGGGGGCGGTCTATAATTCACCCCTCCACTTT. Translating it yields CASGFVGAVYNSPLHF.

This clone was seen a single time. The V gene is TRBV4-1, the J gene TRBJ1-5, with TRBD1 matching 8 bases. The CDR3 extends over 13 amino acids. V lost 5 bases and J lost 7; bases outside the gene matches: 4. Germline CDR1 MGHRA, CDR2 YSYEKL. The CDR3 loop is CASSDRGGQPQHF. CDR3 nucleotide sequence: TGCGCCAGCAGCGACAGGGGTGGACAGCCCCAGCATTTT.

This chain links TRBV29-1 with TRBJ1-1; D is uncertain. CDR3 length: 10 amino acids. V shed 7 bases and J shed 2 bases, with 5 bases lying between them. CDR1 and CDR2 from the germline V gene are SQVTM and ANQGSEA. The CDR3 loop is CSAINTEAFF. The CDR3 DNA follows: TGCAGCGCCATCAACACTGAAGCTTTCTTT.

The chain joins TRBV15 to TRBJ2-7; no clear D gene. The CDR3 has 14 residues. The germline gives CDR1 LNHNV, CDR2 YYDKDF (reference sequence). V was pared by 1 base and J by 1 base, with 8 bases between. CDR3 loop: CATSRVGSSYEQYF. CDR3 coding DNA: TGTGCCACCAGCAGAGTTGGCAGTTCCTACGAGCAGTACTTC.

This clone has only a few counts. The chain is built from TRBV2 and TRBJ2-7; 7 nucleotides agree with TRBD1. The CDR3 has 14 residues. The germline gives CDR1 SNHLY, CDR2 FYNNEI. The ends lost 6 bases at V and 0 bases at J; junction bases unmatched: 5. The CDR3 DNA follows: TGTGCCAGCAGGACAGGGTACATCTCCTACGAGCAGTACTTC. It codes for CASRTGYISYEQYF.

The chain has TRBV7-2 and TRBJ2-3; 7 positions match TRBD2. The germline gives CDR1 SGHTA, CDR2 FQGNSA. The CDR3 is 13 amino acids. V gave up 6 bases and J gave up 2 bases; unmatched junction bases: 2. CDR3 sequence reads: CASRREITDTQYF. DNA of the CDR3: TGTGCCAGCAGGCGGGAGATCACAGATACGCAGTATTTT.

CDR3 DNA: TGCGCCAGCAGCCAAGATTCCGGGAGGGCTGGGGGGGAGCTGTTTTTT. Translating it yields CASSQDSGRAGGELFF. The V and J genes are TRBV4-3 and TRBJ2-2, with 8 bases aligning to TRBD2. The CDR3 length is 16 residues. Germline V gene lookup returns CDR1 LGHNA and CDR2 YSLEER. The V gene end was trimmed by 0 bases and the J gene end by 8 bases; junction bases not matched to a gene: 8.